The clone carrying this T cell receptor (beta chain) was seen repeatedly, ten times or more. The antigen is undetermined. The CDR3 totals 14 residues. The germline V and J ends were trimmed by 3 bases and 7 bases, with 13 bases remaining between them. The source of the sample is a study of CD8 T cells in ankylosing spondylitis. Regarding the study as a whole: Researchers report that disease-linked clones proved CD8+ and relatively rare in peripheral blood. Blood from ankylosing spondylitis patients appeared to carry a characteristic roughly 8-variant TCR beta motif. Existing reports had already noted some motif variants in reactive arthritis synovial fluid and blood. In ankylosing spondylitis patients, matched synovial fluid reportedly showed significant enrichment of disease-linked clones.

TCRdb fed the 5' RACE reads into MiXCR, producing one record per CDR3 protein. The repertoire holds 85,000 to 100,000 distinct CDR3 sequences, with about 7.7% as singletons. The chain uses TRBV12-3 or TRBV12-4 and TRBJ1-3, with D possibly being TRBD1 (6 bases). This TCR derives from a male donor with ankylosing spondylitis or in good health (not recorded which). Input material: blood, either unsorted or a sorted T cell fraction (not recorded which). The CDR3 DNA sequence: TGTGCCAGCAGTTTTCAGGGGAGTGGGAACACCATATATTTT. Residues: CASSFQGSGNTIYF.